Included here is one TCR beta chain sequence, with context. The donors were part of the validation cohort, which consisted of roughly 120 subjects and was separate from the first cohort of several hundred subjects. The sample is drawn from a study of cytomegalovirus exposure and HLA in healthy donors. On the study more broadly: Later, an analysis reported that the approximately 120 validation repertoires had used the same platform as the 500 to 800 first-cohort repertoires.

The method was immunoSEQ multiplex PCR; TCRdb's version includes in-frame clones alone and lacks a portion of them. The top ten clones hold roughly a tenth of a sample with about 160,000 clones, around 82% of them seen once. The CDR3 is 14 residues long. Germline V gives CDR1 LNHDA, CDR2 SQIVND (reference sequence). The V end was cut by 7 bases, the J end by 8 bases, with 18 bases between. The TCR originated in a man aged 25-45 years in good health and CMV-seropositive. The chain couples TRBV19 to TRBJ2-1; D is unclear. Sequencing input: PBMCs. The CDR3 DNA follows: TGTGCCAGTACCTGGGCAGGTCTCAACCATGAGCAGTTCTTC. Its translation: CASTWAGLNHEQFF.